The TCR beta chain under discussion was sequenced for a study of T cell responses to AZD1222 COVID-19 vaccine. Study-level findings and limits: Nearly half of the spike-specific TCRs reportedly recognize variant regions that carry no mutations.

This table comes from immunoSEQ multiplex PCR, and its TCRdb copy is limited to in-frame clones, with some not included. The sample consists of 60,000 to 85,000 clones, about nine tenths of them appearing once. The CDR3 spans 18 residues. With V trimmed by 4 bases and J by 0 bases, 11 bases remained unmatched. The germline V gene encodes CDR1 SGHRS and CDR2 YFSETQ. On this clone itself: What it binds is not known.

The genes are TRBV5-1 and TRBJ1-5; 9 nucleotides agree with TRBD1. This TCR was recovered from an adult who received the AZD1222 COVID-19 vaccine. The source was peripheral blood, collected 28 days after the second AZD1222 dose. In DNA, the CDR3 is TGCGCCAGCAGCAACCACCACTACAGGGGGCATAGCAATCAGCCCCAGCATTTT. Translating gives CASSNHHYRGHSNQPQHF.